These 3 T cell receptor beta chains were all obtained from the same sample, sequenced in a study of human T cells and chemical hapten exposure. TCRdb processed the RACE reads anew with MiXCR; each CDR3 protein has one entry. This repertoire shows 150,000 or so distinct CDR3 sequences, approximately 15% found once; its top ten account for 1.7%. Sample time point: patch test 1, 2 weeks after DPC sensitization. Treatment reported: therapeutic diphenylcyclopropenone sensitization with weekly scalp DPC. The sequenced sample was whole blood, obtained in connection with sensitization to the hapten diphenylcyclopropenone (DPC). All receptors derive from a woman aged 25 to 39 with alopecia areata. Some clones in this sample may be carry-over from other donors' samples.

This clonotype was seen once. The chain recombines TRBV29-1 with TRBJ1-1; 7 bases align to TRBD1. With 4 bases clipped from V and 5 bases from J, the junction kept 13 bases outside the gene matches. The CDR3 sequence is 15 residues long. Germline CDR1 SQVTM, CDR2 ANQGSEA. The CDR3 sequence: CSVAYRGSRGTEAFF. CDR3 nucleotides: TGCAGCGTTGCCTACAGGGGCTCCAGGGGGACTGAAGCTTTCTTT.

This clonotype showed up many times. In DNA form, the CDR3 reads TGTGCCAGCAGTCAAGCAGCGGGGGAACAAGAGACCCAGTACTTC. It translates to CASSQAAGEQETQYF. J is TRBJ2-5 and V is TRBV28; TRBD2 agrees at 8 bases. The CDR3 has 15 amino acids. Germline CDR1 and CDR2: MDHEN and SYDVKM. The V segment lost 5 bases and the J segment 2 bases; nucleotides outside the gene matches: 7.

Many counts were recorded for this clonotype. The gene calls are TRBV5-1 and TRBJ2-1; D may correspond to TRBD1 or TRBD2 (5 bases each). Trimming pared 4 bases from V and 4 bases from J, leaving 9 bases between. This CDR3 spans 13 amino acids. Per the germline V gene, CDR1 is SGHRS and CDR2 is YFSETQ. CDR3 nucleotides: TGCGCCAGCAGCCCGGGGCCTTACAATGAGCAGTTCTTC. The encoded protein is CASSPGPYNEQFF. Filled out from reference TRBV5-1 and TRBJ2-1, the complete variable domain reads KAGVTQTPRYLIKTRGQQVTLSCSPISGHRSVSWYQQTPGQGLQFLFEYFSETQRNKGNFPGRFSGRQFSNSRSEMNVSTLELGDSALYLCASSPGPYNEQFFGPGTRLTVL.